Given below is one T cell receptor beta chain in context. Antigen unknown. Both 60 Vbeta primers and 13 Jbeta primers went into the PCR. Repertoires were generated with immunoSEQ multiplex PCR, while TCRdb's copy carries only in-frame clones and drops some. The table has 150,000 to 200,000 clones, about 70% seen once. The data stem from a study of cytomegalovirus exposure and HLA in healthy donors. Study results and caveats: Cytomegalovirus association was assigned to more than 150 TCR beta chains.

The ends lost 5 bases at V and 7 bases at J; junction bases unmatched: 11. The CDR3 spans 15 residues. The germline V gene has CDR1 MNHEY and CDR2 SMNVEV (reference sequence). The sequence came from a male donor in good health and CMV-seronegative. The gene calls are TRBV27 and TRBJ1-5, with 7 nucleotides matching TRBD1. Input material: PBMCs. In nucleotides, the CDR3 is TGTGCCAGCAGTCCTCAAGGGGGCGCAGGGCAGCCCCAGCATTTT. It codes for CASSPQGGAGQPQHF.